A selection of T cell receptor beta chains follows, all from one sample in a study of blood T cell repertoires in COVID-19. Produced via immunoSEQ multiplex PCR; TCRdb's table is partial and in-frame only. This sample has almost 250,000 clones; approximately 90% occur once, and the top ten carry around 4%. What was sequenced was PBMCs or T cells enriched from blood (not recorded which). The origin of the receptors is a woman aged 30 to 39 who had recovered from COVID-19. Each CDR3 is given without its conserved first and last residue. Clone size is given for some rows only: seen once, a few or many times, or a class if the clone is expanded.

clone_size v_call cdr3_aa
few TRBV27 ASSQLAGGLPYEQY
- TRBV27 ASSEGQGVIQPQH
- TRBV6-2/TRBV6-3 ASSYPTSGRSVQY
- TRBV7-2 ASSLARASREKLF
- TRBV30 AWSVIEGLGGYT
- TRBV5-1 ASSFYGGNGDTQY
- TRBV5-1 ASSLGTSGSYEQF
- TRBV7-2 ASSLEDRVVRQPQH
once TRBV4-3 ASSQWSPRDTQY
- TRBV29-1 SVDRSGTEAF
- TRBV27 ASRTGGSGYT
- TRBV7-8 ASSLGASGRAQDTQY
- TRBV29-1 SVEDLQGSTDTQY
- TRBV29-1 SDLRGVPGEAF
once TRBV9 ASSVTPGDRDEQY
- TRBV3-1/TRBV3-2 ASSSSRQAINGYT
- TRBV6-2/TRBV6-3 ASSYGRSNQH
once TRBV5-1 ASSLEWGLKGNTIY
- TRBV10-3 AISERDDRASNQPQH
- TRBV19 ASSIFIGAVLTEAF
- TRBV28 ASRGAGRAYEQY
- TRBV7-2 ASSPSDRLSGNTIY
- TRBV4-3 ASSQAGGGQPQH